The 6 T cell receptor beta chains listed next were all sequenced from one sample in a study of molecular identifiers for immune sequencing clone quantification. TCRdb analysed the PCR reads with MiXCR anew, one entry per CDR3 protein. Of approximately 680,000 distinct CDR3 sequences in the sample, roughly 23% were seen once. Specimen: naive CD8+ T cells from blood, with Jurkat cell RNA spiked in. Indicated subset: FACS-sorted CD8+CD4-CCR7+CD45RA+ naive T cells. Every receptor here comes from a human donor in good health. Some libraries in this study had Jurkat cell RNA spiked in.

At least ten counts were recorded for this clonotype. CDR3 amino acids: CSARDSDPWNLNTEAFF. CDR3 in DNA: TGCAGTGCTAGAGATTCGGACCCCTGGAACCTGAACACTGAAGCTTTCTTT. The gene calls are TRBV20-1 and TRBJ1-1; D is unresolved. From germline, CDR1 is DFQATT and CDR2 SNEGSKA (reference sequence). This CDR3 comprises 17 residues. V dropped 0 bases and J dropped 0 bases, with 17 bases sitting between them.

With regard to this clonotype: A much larger clone sits a single nucleotide away, making a read error possible. This chain uses TRBV15 with TRBJ1-1; D might be TRBD1 (6 bases). This CDR3 is built from 14 residues. Germline V lookup: CDR1 LNHNV, CDR2 YYDKDF (reference sequence). With 1 base removed from V and 7 bases from J, the gap between germline ends came to 13 bases. CDR3 in amino acids: CATSRAWGQNEAFF. CDR3 bases: TGTGCCACCAGCAGAGCATGGGGGCAGAATGAAGCTTTCTTT.

As for this clonotype: A much more abundant neighbour one base away suggests this may be a read error. The CDR3 reads CASSDRAGGCEQYF. The CDR3 DNA reads TGTGCCAGCAGTGACCGGGCCGGGGGCTGCGAGCAGTACTTC. The chain employs TRBV2 and TRBJ2-7; the D gene could be TRBD1 or TRBD2 (6 bases each). The germline V and J ends were trimmed by 3 bases and 6 bases, with 15 bases remaining between them. The CDR3 runs 14 residues. Germline CDR1 is SNHLY and CDR2 is FYNNEI.

The sample holds many counts of this clonotype. The chain links TRBV20-1 to TRBJ2-7; TRBD1 agrees at 7 bases. CDR3 length: 15 residues. Trimming took 6 bases from V and 1 from J; bases not matched to a gene: 12. Germline CDR1 and CDR2: DFQATT and SNEGSKA (reference sequence). The CDR3: CSAITLGDSSYEQYF. In DNA, the CDR3 is TGCAGTGCCATTACCTTGGGGGACAGTTCCTACGAGCAGTACTTC.

This clonotype occurred many times. This chain uses TRBV6-2 or TRBV6-3 with TRBJ2-3; 8 bases are shared with TRBD2. This CDR3 contains 16 residues. Germline-derived CDR1 and CDR2 are MNHEY and SVGEGT. V shed 7 bases, J shed 6 bases, and the junction held 15 bases outside the gene matches. This chain's CDR3 is CASTQPPGTRRDTQYF. In DNA form, the CDR3 reads TGTGCCAGCACCCAACCCCCCGGGACTAGGAGGGATACGCAGTATTTT.

This clonotype was detected ten times or more. V and J are TRBV29-1 and TRBJ2-5, with D hard to call. V was cut by 0 bases and J by 5 bases, with 22 bases left in between. The CDR3 totals 17 residues. Germline V lookup: CDR1 SQVTM, CDR2 ANQGSEA. CDR3 residues: CSVEDLDGPGLSETQYF. CDR3 bases: TGCAGCGTTGAAGATCTTGATGGTCCTGGTCTTTCGGAGACCCAGTACTTC. Using reference TRBV29-1 and TRBJ2-5 for the parts outside the CDR3, the full variable domain is SAVISQKPSRDICQRGTSLTIQCQVDSQVTMMFWYRQQPGQSLTLIATANQGSEATYESGFVIDKFPISRPNLTFSTLTVSNMSPEDSSIYLCSVEDLDGPGLSETQYFGPGTRLLVL.